This T cell receptor (beta chain) was identified in a study of a mutant IDH1 vaccine in newly diagnosed glioma. About the study: The V12 visit happened in week 35, and the V13 visit happened in week 47.

Indicated time point: week 47, end of study. Doses consisted of 300 ug of mutant IDH1 20-mer peptide each, paired with topical imiquimod. The table came from immunoSEQ multiplex PCR; TCRdb's copy has only in-frame clones and leaves some out. The sample records around 30,000 clones, approximately 90% being singletons. Concerning this clone: Its antigen is unidentified.

Germline CDR1 and CDR2: MNHNS and SASEGT. The CDR3 consists of 14 residues. J lost 9 bases, V lost 4 bases, and 6 bases had no gene match. The sample consisted of PBMCs, taken from a glioma patient whose treatment included an IDH1 peptide vaccine. The gene calls are TRBV6-1 and TRBJ2-1; 10 nucleotides align to TRBD2. This clonotype originated in a woman between 25 and 40 years old with glioma. The CDR3 region is CASSVSGGVSEQFF. The CDR3 DNA is TGTGCCAGCAGTGTCAGCGGGGGGGTTTCTGAGCAGTTCTTC.